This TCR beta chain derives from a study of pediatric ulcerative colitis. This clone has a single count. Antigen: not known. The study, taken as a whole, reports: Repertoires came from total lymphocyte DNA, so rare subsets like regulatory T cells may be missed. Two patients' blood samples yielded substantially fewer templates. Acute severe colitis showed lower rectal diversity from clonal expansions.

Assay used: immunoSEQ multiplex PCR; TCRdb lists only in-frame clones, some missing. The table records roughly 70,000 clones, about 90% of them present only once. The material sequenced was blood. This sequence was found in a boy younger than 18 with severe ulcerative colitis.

The CDR3, as DNA: TGTGCCAGCAGTGACTCGGACAGGGGGCTCACTGAAGCTTTCTTT. Translating it yields CASSDSDRGLTEAFF. The chain combines TRBV6-4 with TRBJ1-1; 11 nucleotides line up with TRBD1. The V and J ends lost 0 bases and 4 bases, in that order; junction bases with no gene match: 1. The length of the CDR3 is 15 residues. Germline-derived CDR1 and CDR2 are MRHNA and SNTAGT.